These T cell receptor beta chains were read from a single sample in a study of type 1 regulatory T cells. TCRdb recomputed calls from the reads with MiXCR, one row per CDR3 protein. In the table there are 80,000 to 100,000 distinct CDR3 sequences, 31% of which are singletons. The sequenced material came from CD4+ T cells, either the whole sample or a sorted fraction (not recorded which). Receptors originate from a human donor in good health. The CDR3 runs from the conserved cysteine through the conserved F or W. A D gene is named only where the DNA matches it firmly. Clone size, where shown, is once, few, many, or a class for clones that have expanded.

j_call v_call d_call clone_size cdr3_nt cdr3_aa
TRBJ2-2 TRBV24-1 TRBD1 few TGTGCCACCAGTGATCCGGGACAGGGTTGGAACACCGGGGAGCTGTTTTTT CATSDPGQGWNTGELFF
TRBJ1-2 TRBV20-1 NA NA TGCAGTGCTAGGGCAGGGGAAGATGGCTACACCTTC CSARAGEDGYTF
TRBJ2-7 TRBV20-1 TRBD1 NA TGCAGTGCTACAAAGGACAGGGTAACCTACGAGCAGTACTTC CSATKDRVTYEQYF
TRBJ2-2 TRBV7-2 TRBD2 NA TGTGCCAGCGGCTCCGAACCGGGACTAGCGGACACCGGGGAGCTGTTTTTT CASGSEPGLADTGELFF
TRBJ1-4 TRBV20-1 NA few TGCAGTGCTAGGGGTTTTTCTAATGAAAAACTGTTTTTT CSARGFSNEKLFF
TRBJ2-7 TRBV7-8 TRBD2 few TGTGCCAGCAGCCCCGGGACTAGGAGCTCCTACGAGCAGTACTTC CASSPGTRSSYEQYF
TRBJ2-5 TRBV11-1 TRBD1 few TGTGCCAGCAGTCAAAACAGGGGGGCAGAGACCCAGTACTTC CASSQNRGAETQYF
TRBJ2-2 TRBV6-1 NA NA TGTGCCCTCAGGCAGGGTCCCGCCACCGGGGAGCTGTTTTTT CALRQGPATGELFF
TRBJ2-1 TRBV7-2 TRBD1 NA TGTGCCAGCAGCGCCTATCTGGCGGGACAGGGGGCAAATGAGCAGTTCTTC CASSAYLAGQGANEQFF
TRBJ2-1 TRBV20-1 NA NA TGCAGTGCCAACGAACACCTACGTGCGACTCCTAATGAGCAGTTCTTC CSANEHLRATPNEQFF
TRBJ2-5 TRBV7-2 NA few TGTGCCAGCAGCTTAACCCCCCTCGGGACCCAGTACTTC CASSLTPLGTQYF
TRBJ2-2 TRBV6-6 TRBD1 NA TGTGCCAGCACCTTCCCGACGGGACAGACGAACACCGGGGAGCTGTTTTTT CASTFPTGQTNTGELFF
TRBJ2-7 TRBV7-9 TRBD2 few TGTGCCAGCAGCTTAGTTCATCTGGGACTAGCGGAATACGAGCAGTACTTC CASSLVHLGLAEYEQYF
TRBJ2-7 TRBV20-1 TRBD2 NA TGCAGTGCGAGGAGCGGGAGGGCAGACGAGCAGTACTTC CSARSGRADEQYF
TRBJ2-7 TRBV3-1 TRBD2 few TGTGCCAGCAGCCGTAGCGGGAGCGGCTACGAGCAGTACTTC CASSRSGSGYEQYF
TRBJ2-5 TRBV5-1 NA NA TGCGCCAGCAGTCAAGAGACCGGGCGGGCGGGAGAGACCCAGTACTTC CASSQETGRAGETQYF
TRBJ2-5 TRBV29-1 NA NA TGCAGCGTTGAAGAGACAGCTAAGACCCAGTACTTC CSVEETAKTQYF
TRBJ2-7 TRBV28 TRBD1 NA TGTGCCAGCAGTCCAGGGGACAGTTCATACTACGAGCAGTACTTC CASSPGDSSYYEQYF
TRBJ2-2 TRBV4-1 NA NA TGCGCCAGCAGCCAAGCGGGTCGGACGAACACCGGGGAGCTGTTTTTT CASSQAGRTNTGELFF
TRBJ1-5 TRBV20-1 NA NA TGCAGTGCTAGAGTCGTGGTAGGGGGCAATCAGCCCCAGCATTTT CSARVVVGGNQPQHF
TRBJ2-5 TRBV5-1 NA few TGCGCCAGCAGCTACTCGGGGGCCGAGACCCAGTACTTC CASSYSGAETQYF
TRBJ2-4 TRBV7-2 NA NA TGTGCCAACAGCCCGACTAGGGGAGGCGTAAACATTCAGTACTTC CANSPTRGGVNIQYF
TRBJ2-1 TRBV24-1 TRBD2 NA TGTGCCACCAGTGTTAGCGGGAGCGATGAGCAGTTCTTC CATSVSGSDEQFF
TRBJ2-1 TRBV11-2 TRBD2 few TGTGCCAGCAGGCCAACTAGCGGGAGCTCCTACAATGAGCAGTTCTTC CASRPTSGSSYNEQFF
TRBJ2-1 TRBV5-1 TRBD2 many TGCGCCAGCAGAGTCCCCGGGGGGAGCTCCTACAATGAGCAGTTCTTC CASRVPGGSSYNEQFF
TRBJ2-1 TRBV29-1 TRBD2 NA TGCAGCGTTGGGACTAGCGGGAGCCCGACAAGCTCTTACAATGAGCAGTTCTTC CSVGTSGSPTSSYNEQFF
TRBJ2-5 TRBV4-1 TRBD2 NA TGCGCCAGCAGCCAAGATGTGCGGGGGGCGGGGGAGACCCAGTACTTC CASSQDVRGAGETQYF
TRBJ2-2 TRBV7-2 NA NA TGTGCCAGCAGCTTAGCCGCTGACTCCAACACCGGGGAGCTGTTTTTT CASSLAADSNTGELFF
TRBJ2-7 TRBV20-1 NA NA TGCAGTGCTTCGCGTCCTACAGGGTTAGGCCCCTACGAGCAGTACTTC CSASRPTGLGPYEQYF
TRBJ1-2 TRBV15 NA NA TGTGCCACCAGCCCGGGGTGGAGGAACAATGGCTACACCTTC CATSPGWRNNGYTF
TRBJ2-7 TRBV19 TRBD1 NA TGTGCCAGTAGTACAGCCGGGACAGTCGCCGAGCAGTACTTC CASSTAGTVAEQYF
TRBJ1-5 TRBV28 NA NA TGTGCCAGCAGTTTCGGGTGGGAGGGAAATCAGCCCCAGCATTTT CASSFGWEGNQPQHF
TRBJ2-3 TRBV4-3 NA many TGCGCCAGCAGCCAAGATTTGGGACGGCGCTACACAGATACGCAGTATTTT CASSQDLGRRYTDTQYF
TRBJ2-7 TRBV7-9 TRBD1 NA TGTGCCAGCAGCCCAAAACCTGGCGGACAGGGGAGGTACGAGCAGTACTTC CASSPKPGGQGRYEQYF
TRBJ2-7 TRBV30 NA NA TGTGCCTGGAGTGGGGGGAATGAGCAGTACTTC CAWSGGNEQYF
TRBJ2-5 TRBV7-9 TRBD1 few TGTGCCAGCAGCCGCGGACAGGGAGGGACCCAGTACTTC CASSRGQGGTQYF